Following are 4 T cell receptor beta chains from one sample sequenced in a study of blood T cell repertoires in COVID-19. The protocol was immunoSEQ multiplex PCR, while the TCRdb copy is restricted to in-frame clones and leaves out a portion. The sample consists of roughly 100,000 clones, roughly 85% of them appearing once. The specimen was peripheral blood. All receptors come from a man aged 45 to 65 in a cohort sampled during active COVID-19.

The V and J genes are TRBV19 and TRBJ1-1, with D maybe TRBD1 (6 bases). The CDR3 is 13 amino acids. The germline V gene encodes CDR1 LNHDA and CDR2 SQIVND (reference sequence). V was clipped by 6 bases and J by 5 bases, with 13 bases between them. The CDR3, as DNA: TGTGCCAGTAGACCCGGGGGGCAAACTGAAGCTTTCTTT. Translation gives CASRPGGQTEAFF.

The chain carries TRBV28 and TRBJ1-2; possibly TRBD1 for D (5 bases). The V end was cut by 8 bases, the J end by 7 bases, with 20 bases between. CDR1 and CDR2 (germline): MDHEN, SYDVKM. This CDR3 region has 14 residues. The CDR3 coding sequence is TGTGCCAGCCATGGATCGGAGGGGCGGCGTGGCTACACCTTC. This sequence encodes CASHGSEGRRGYTF.

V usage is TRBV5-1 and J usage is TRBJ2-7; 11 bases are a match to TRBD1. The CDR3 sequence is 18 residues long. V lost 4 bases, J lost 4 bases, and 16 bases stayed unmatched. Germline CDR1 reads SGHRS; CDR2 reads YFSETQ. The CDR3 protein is CASSADTGTGGILYEQYF. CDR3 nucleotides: TGCGCCAGCAGCGCCGATACCGGGACAGGGGGAATATTATACGAGCAGTACTTC.

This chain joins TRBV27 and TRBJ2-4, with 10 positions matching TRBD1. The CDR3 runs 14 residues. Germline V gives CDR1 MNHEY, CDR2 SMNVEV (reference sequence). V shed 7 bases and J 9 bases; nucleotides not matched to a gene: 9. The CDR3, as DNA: TGTGCCAGCAAGCCCCGGGACAGGGGTATCATTCAGTACTTC. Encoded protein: CASKPRDRGIIQYF.